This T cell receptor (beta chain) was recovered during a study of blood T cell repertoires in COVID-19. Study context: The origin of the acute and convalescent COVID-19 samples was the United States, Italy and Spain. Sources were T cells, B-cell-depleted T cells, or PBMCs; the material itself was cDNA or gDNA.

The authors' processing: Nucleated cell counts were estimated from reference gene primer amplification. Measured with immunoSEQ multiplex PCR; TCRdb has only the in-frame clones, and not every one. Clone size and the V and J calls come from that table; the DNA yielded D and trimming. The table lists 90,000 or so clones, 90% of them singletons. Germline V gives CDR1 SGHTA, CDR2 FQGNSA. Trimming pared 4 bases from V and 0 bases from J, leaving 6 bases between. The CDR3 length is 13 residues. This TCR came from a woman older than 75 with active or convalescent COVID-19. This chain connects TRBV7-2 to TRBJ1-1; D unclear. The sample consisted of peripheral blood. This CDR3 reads CASSSQMNTEAFF. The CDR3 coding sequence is TGTGCCAGCAGCTCCCAGATGAACACTGAAGCTTTCTTT.